This entry concerns a single T cell receptor beta chain. Its target is unknown. With 0 bases removed from V and 0 bases from J, the gap between germline ends came to 5 bases. The CDR3 contains 14 residues. Germline-derived CDR1 and CDR2 are SEHNR and FQNEAQ (reference sequence). These data are taken from a study of cytomegalovirus exposure and HLA in healthy donors. General study findings and limits: Several of the most significant clusters appeared, in a later analysis, to be linked to common viral pathogens.

PCR involved 60 Vbeta and 13 Jbeta primers. Profiling relied on immunoSEQ multiplex PCR, and the TCRdb table lists in-frame clones only, not all of them. The sample holds 130,000 or so clones, roughly 79% seen once. This chain links TRBV7-9 with TRBJ1-2; D gene unclear. Input material: PBMCs. The TCR was taken from a woman between 35 and 50 years old in good health and CMV-seronegative. The CDR3 DNA reads TGTGCCAGCAGCTTAGCGCGGTCTAACTATGGCTACACCTTC. Translation: CASSLARSNYGYTF.